These T cell receptor beta chains were read from a single sample in a study of type 1 regulatory T cells. What these receptors recognize is not known. Each CDR3 protein gets one entry after TCRdb re-called the reads with MiXCR. The sample lists about 59,000 distinct CDR3 sequences, 55% to 65% occurring once. The source material was cultured non-Tr1 T cells, either the whole culture or a sorted T cell fraction (not recorded which). These receptors originate from a human donor in good health. Each CDR3 is given with its conserved first and last residue. The D gene is left open where the match is weak.

v_gene,d_gene,j_gene,CDR3aa
TRBV7-9,.,TRBJ1-1,CASSLVSGTEAFF
TRBV6-6,.,TRBJ2-3,CASSYLSSTDTQYF
TRBV24-1,TRBD1,TRBJ1-1,CATSDQGTDAEAFF
TRBV7-2,.,TRBJ1-3,CASSIMAGRLGNTIYF
TRBV2,TRBD1,TRBJ1-2,CASIRGLKDGYTF
TRBV6-2/TRBV6-3,.,TRBJ2-7,CASSYSSYEQYF
TRBV24-1,TRBD2,TRBJ2-1,CATSDPSGRFYNEQFF
TRBV6-1,.,TRBJ2-5,CASSEQTPQETQYF
TRBV5-1,TRBD2,TRBJ2-7,CASRDASGIAYEQYF
TRBV3-1,.,TRBJ2-5,CASSQDIIGGETQYF
TRBV7-2,.,TRBJ1-2,CASSLRASSPNYGYTF
TRBV6-6,.,TRBJ1-3,CALGGVDHTIYF
TRBV19,.,TRBJ2-4,CASSIPRGVIQYF
TRBV20-1,TRBD2,TRBJ2-1,CSAGPGLAGWNEQFF
TRBV29-1,.,TRBJ2-3,CSGLRRDTNTQYF
TRBV20-1,.,TRBJ1-1,CSARALVQNTEAFF
TRBV5-1,.,TRBJ2-4,CASSQATSGLNIQYF
TRBV12-3/TRBV12-4,.,TRBJ2-1,CASSFLTGPYNEQFF
TRBV7-2,.,TRBJ2-7,CASSLDPVNSYEQYF
TRBV27,TRBD1,TRBJ2-5,CASSLLPDRGETQYF
TRBV6-1,.,TRBJ2-3,CASSEGLSDTQYF
TRBV7-9,.,TRBJ1-1,CASSLVGQSYTEAFF
TRBV12-3/TRBV12-4,.,TRBJ1-2,CASSYWGAGNYGYTF
TRBV19,TRBD2,TRBJ2-3,CASTPASGLDTQYF
TRBV5-5,.,TRBJ2-5,CASSPGGTQETQYF
TRBV5-1,.,TRBJ2-5,CASSQSPWETQYF
TRBV20-1,.,TRBJ2-7,CSASHGAAGAPAKPYEQYF
TRBV3-1,.,TRBJ2-7,CASSQATASYEQYF
TRBV5-1,TRBD1,TRBJ2-2,CASSSGTGSGVTGELFF
TRBV7-8,.,TRBJ1-1,CASSARQFNLNTEAFF
TRBV18,TRBD2,TRBJ2-7,CASSPGLAVYEQYF
TRBV29-1,.,TRBJ1-5,CSVLGGVNQPQHF
TRBV4-3,TRBD2,TRBJ2-3,CASSQDLAGGGDTQYF
TRBV18,.,TRBJ2-3,CASSPQRGRAGVSSIDTQYF
TRBV4-2,.,TRBJ1-2,CASSQEDTGLYGYTF
TRBV11-2,TRBD2,TRBJ2-5,CASETSGRKETQYF